Following are 19 T cell receptor beta chains from one sample sequenced in a study of glioma-infiltrating T cells after dendritic cell vaccination. Noted time point: after dendritic cell vaccination, including at tumor progression/relapse. Only in-frame clones appear in the TCRdb table, and some are missing; sequencing was by immunoSEQ multiplex PCR. Of 90,000 to 95,000 clones detected, approximately 78% appear once; the ten largest clones hold roughly 2%. This specimen was blood, taken after dendritic cell vaccination. The receptors shown here come from a human donor with glioblastoma.

The rearrangement uses TRBV5-1 and TRBJ1-5; D might be TRBD1 (6 bases). CDR1 and CDR2 from the germline V gene are SGHRS and YFSETQ. The V and J ends lost 0 bases and 3 bases respectively, with 10 bases between them. CDR3 length: 15 amino acids. CDR3 DNA sequence: TGCGCCAGCAGCTTGGATGGGGACAACAATCAGCCCCAGCATTTT. Encoded protein: CASSLDGDNNQPQHF.

V usage is TRBV5-5 and J usage is TRBJ2-3; 13 nucleotides agree with TRBD2. Looked up from germline, CDR1 is SGHKS and CDR2 is YYEKEE (reference sequence). The CDR3 is 16 residues long. After removal of 4 bases from V and 6 bases from J, the junction contained 8 bases not matched to a gene. CDR3: CASSRQSLAGGDTQYF. The CDR3 DNA is TGTGCCAGCAGCCGCCAATCACTAGCGGGAGGGGATACGCAGTATTTT.

The chain recombines TRBV9 with TRBJ2-1; 7 bases line up with TRBD1. Losses at the gene ends were 5 bases for V and 5 bases for J; bases not matched to a gene: 4. The CDR3 has 13 amino acids. Germline V gives CDR1 SGDLS, CDR2 YYNGEE. DNA of the CDR3: TGTGCCAGCAGTGACGGGACAGACAATGAGCAGTTCTTC. As protein: CASSDGTDNEQFF.

This chain connects TRBV19 to TRBJ2-5, with TRBD1 matching 7 bases. The CDR3 is made up of 16 amino acids. Germline trimming cut 7 bases from V and 5 bases from J; bases unmatched to any gene: 16. Per germline, CDR1 LNHDA and CDR2 SQIVND (reference sequence). The CDR3 here is CASTSKGARSRETQYF. The DNA of the CDR3 is TGTGCCAGTACCTCGAAGGGGGCGCGGAGTCGGGAGACCCAGTACTTC.

The chain carries TRBV6-6 and TRBJ1-4; D perhaps matches TRBD1 (6 bases). The CDR3 contains 15 residues. Germline-derived CDR1 and CDR2 are MNHNY and SVGAGI (reference sequence). V dropped 4 bases and J dropped 8 bases, with 17 bases sitting between them. CDR3 residues: CASSSETGSLEKLFF. DNA for the CDR3: TGTGCCAGCAGTTCAGAAACAGGGTCCCTCGAAAAACTGTTTTTT.

J is TRBJ1-5 and V is TRBV12-5; no clear D. V dropped 6 bases and J dropped 4 bases, with 10 bases sitting between them. Germline assignment: CDR1 LGHNT and CDR2 FRNRAP. This CDR3 has 13 residues. The CDR3 nucleotides are TGTGCTAGTGGGGAGATGGATAATCAGCCCCAGCATTTT. This sequence encodes CASGEMDNQPQHF.

The V call is TRBV9, the J call TRBJ2-2, with D perhaps matching TRBD1 (5 bases). The germline V and J ends were trimmed by 0 bases and 6 bases, with 9 bases remaining between them. The CDR3 spans 14 residues. CDR1 is SGDLS, CDR2 YYNGEE, per germline. The CDR3 DNA follows: TGTGCCAGCAGCGTAGCAGGGCAGCCCGGGGAGCTGTTTTTT. Translated: CASSVAGQPGELFF.

The gene calls are TRBV2 and TRBJ2-3; 12 nucleotides match TRBD2. The CDR3 is 15 residues long. The trim removed 6 bases at V and 3 bases at J, leaving 4 bases unmatched. Germline V lookup: CDR1 SNHLY, CDR2 FYNNEI. The CDR3 region has the DNA TGTGCCAGCAGACCCGGGACTAGCGGGACAGATACGCAGTATTTT. Protein product: CASRPGTSGTDTQYF.

V gene TRBV6-5 combines with J gene TRBJ1-1; D is perhaps TRBD1 (6 bases). The CDR3 extends over 14 amino acids. Per the germline V gene, CDR1 is MNHEY and CDR2 is SVGAGI. The V gene lost 5 bases and the J gene lost 4 bases, with 14 bases spanning the gap. The CDR3 bases are TGTGCCAGCAGTCGACTCACAGGGAGCACTGAAGCTTTCTTT. Its translation: CASSRLTGSTEAFF.

J is TRBJ2-1 and V is TRBV7-8, with D tentatively TRBD2 (5 bases). The germline V and J ends were trimmed by 0 bases and 9 bases, with 12 bases remaining between them. Germline V gene lookup returns CDR1 SGHVS and CDR2 FQNEAQ. The CDR3 runs 14 residues. The CDR3 is CASSLALMGSEQFF. CDR3 DNA: TGTGCCAGCAGCTTAGCGCTGATGGGGAGTGAGCAGTTCTTC.

The chain couples TRBV19 to TRBJ2-1, with TRBD2 identical over 14 bases. The germline CDR1 and CDR2 sequences are LNHDA and SQIVND (reference sequence). The CDR3 extends over 15 amino acids. The trim removed 5 bases at V and 9 bases at J, leaving 6 bases unmatched. CDR3 in DNA: TGTGCCAGTAGTCCACGGACTAGCGGGAGGTCTGAGCAGTTCTTC. It codes for CASSPRTSGRSEQFF.

V gene TRBV9 combines with J gene TRBJ2-7; D is possibly TRBD1 (7 bases). CDR3 length equals 15 residues. Germline CDR1 SGDLS, CDR2 YYNGEE. V was clipped by 0 bases and J by 4 bases, with 14 bases between them. The CDR3: CASSVGGVQGYEQYV. CDR3 coding DNA: TGTGCCAGCAGCGTAGGGGGGGTACAGGGGTACGAGCAGTACGTC.

The CDR3 DNA follows: TGTGCCAGCAGCCCGGGACTAGCGGGGACTCTGGGCACCGGGGAGCTGTTTTTT. Protein sequence: CASSPGLAGTLGTGELFF. V and J are TRBV7-2 and TRBJ2-2; 13 bases are shared with TRBD2. The V gene end was trimmed by 5 bases and the J gene end by 4 bases; junction bases not matched to a gene: 10. The CDR3 sequence is 18 residues long. Germline lookup yields CDR1 SGHTA and CDR2 FQGNSA.

The chain joins TRBV14 to TRBJ1-2; no clear D gene. V lost 2 bases, J lost 4 bases, and 14 bases lay in between. Germline CDR1 reads SGHDN; CDR2 reads FVKESK. This CDR3 contains 15 residues. The chain's CDR3 is CASSQWGGPSYGYTF. The DNA for the CDR3 is TGTGCCAGCAGCCAATGGGGAGGGCCCAGCTATGGCTACACCTTC. The full variable domain, in which reference TRBV14 and TRBJ1-2 provide the parts outside the CDR3, is EAGVTQFPSHSVIEKGQTVTLRCDPISGHDNLYWYRRVMGKEIKFLLHFVKESKQDESGMPNNRFLAERTGGTYSTLKVQPAELEDSGVYFCASSQWGGPSYGYTFGSGTRLTVV.

The rearrangement uses TRBV5-4 and TRBJ2-5, with 11 bases aligning to TRBD2. In germline, CDR1 is SGHNT, CDR2 YYREEE (reference sequence). The CDR3 has 16 residues. V dropped 3 bases and J dropped 2; count of bases not matched to a gene: 6. The CDR3 protein is CASSWPGLAAQETQYF. The CDR3 DNA reads TGTGCCAGCAGCTGGCCGGGACTAGCGGCTCAAGAGACCCAGTACTTC.

The rearrangement links TRBV10-2 to TRBJ2-2; 12 positions match TRBD2. Losses at the gene ends were 6 bases for V and 9 bases for J; bases not matched to a gene: 5. The germline gives CDR1 WSHSY, CDR2 SAAADI. The CDR3 covers 14 residues. CDR3 region: CASSEGTSGRELFF. The CDR3 bases are TGCGCCAGCAGCGAAGGGACTAGCGGGCGGGAGCTGTTTTTT.

The chain couples TRBV11-2 to TRBJ1-1, with D possibly being TRBD1 (6 bases). The ends were cut back, 1 base at V and 4 bases at J, with 13 bases in the middle. Germline values: CDR1 SGHAT, CDR2 FQNNGV. The CDR3 is 15 amino acids. CDR3 DNA sequence: TGTGCCAGCAGCTTAGCGGGGGGGCTCGGCACTGAAGCTTTCTTT. Its protein is CASSLAGGLGTEAFF.

The rearrangement links TRBV7-9 to TRBJ2-5, with TRBD1 matching over 7 bases. Trimming at V came to 2 bases and at J to 3 bases, leaving 3 bases not matched to a gene. Germline CDR1 and CDR2: SEHNR and FQNEAQ (reference sequence). This CDR3 is 14 amino acids long. CDR3 loop: CASSLKGQKETQYF. The CDR3 DNA sequence: TGTGCCAGCAGCTTAAAGGGACAGAAAGAGACCCAGTACTTC.

The J gene is TRBJ1-5, the V gene TRBV27, with 8 nucleotides matching TRBD1. This CDR3 spans 16 amino acids. The V gene's germline CDR1 is MNHEY and CDR2 SMNVEV (reference sequence). V was clipped by 6 bases and J by 4 bases; unmatched bases: 11. In DNA, the CDR3 is TGTGCCAGCAGCCTCGGGACAGGTCGGGTGAATCAGCCCCAGCATTTT. This encodes CASSLGTGRVNQPQHF.